This entry lists 32 T cell receptor beta chains sequenced from one sample in a study of T cells in Graves' hyperthyroidism and ophthalmopathy. Researchers amplified the TCR beta CDR3 regions from RNA transcripts. The TCR CDR3 was amplified in a first-round RT-PCR using the HTBI primer set. MiXCR was run by TCRdb on the multiplex PCR reads, yielding one entry per CDR3 protein. The table records around 110,000 distinct CDR3 sequences, about 16% of them present only once. Material: blood. Receptors originate from a woman aged 45-65 years with Graves' hyperthyroidism.

CDR3 sequence (DNA): TGTGCCAGCAGTACAATTCCCGGGACAGGGCGCCACGAGCAGTACTTC. It yields the protein CASSTIPGTGRHEQYF. The chain uses TRBV28 and TRBJ2-7; 9 bases line up with TRBD1. With V trimmed by 5 bases and J by 5 bases, 13 bases remained unmatched. Germline values: CDR1 MDHEN, CDR2 SYDVKM. There are 16 residues in the CDR3.

There are a few counts of this clonotype. The V call is TRBV7-6, the J call TRBJ2-7, with unresolved D. Trimming removed 5 bases at V and 2 bases at J, with 7 bases between. The CDR3 runs to 12 residues. In germline, CDR1 is SGHVS, CDR2 FNYEAQ. CDR3 bases: TGTGCCAGCAGCGACCTGACCTACGAGCAGTACTTC. Its protein is CASSDLTYEQYF.

This clonotype was recorded at least ten times. The chain carries TRBV5-1 and TRBJ1-1; no definite D call. V lost 1 base, J lost 6 bases, and 19 bases lay in between. This CDR3 has 16 amino acids. Germline CDR1 SGHRS, CDR2 YFSETQ. The CDR3 DNA reads as TGCGCCAGCAGCTTGTCCCCCGTCCCAGAAGATGCTGAAGCTTTCTTT. It encodes CASSLSPVPEDAEAFF.

There are many counts of this clonotype. V and J are TRBV6-1 and TRBJ1-1; TRBD1 agrees at 7 bases. Germline V gene lookup returns CDR1 MNHNS and CDR2 SASEGT. The CDR3 length is 15 residues. V shed 6 bases, J shed 0 bases, and the junction held 7 bases outside the gene matches. CDR3 residues: CASRNSGGLNTEAFF. CDR3 DNA: TGTGCCAGCAGGAACTCAGGGGGGCTGAACACTGAAGCTTTCTTT.

This clonotype has a count of ten or more. The chain carries TRBV29-1 and TRBJ2-3, with 7 bases that match TRBD2. The germline V gene has CDR1 SQVTM and CDR2 ANQGSEA. The CDR3 consists of 15 residues. Trimming removed 4 bases from V and 0 bases from J; junction bases left unmatched: 7. In DNA form, the CDR3 reads TGCAGCGTTGTCCCGGCTAGCGGAAGCACAGATACGCAGTATTTT. Amino acid sequence: CSVVPASGSTDTQYF.

Many counts were recorded for this clonotype. The chain has TRBV2 and TRBJ2-7, with TRBD2 identical over 9 bases. CDR3 length equals 16 residues. Germline V gives CDR1 SNHLY, CDR2 FYNNEI. Losses at the gene ends were 4 bases for V and 8 bases for J; bases not matched to a gene: 15. In nucleotides, the CDR3 is TGTGCCAGCAGTGGACTAGCGGAAGCTACACCTACCAAGCAGTACGTC. The encoded protein is CASSGLAEATPTKQYV.

The chain carries TRBV2 and TRBJ2-5; 12 positions agree with TRBD2. The CDR3 runs 13 residues. Germline V lookup: CDR1 SNHLY, CDR2 FYNNEI. Losses at the gene ends were 7 bases for V and 11 bases for J; bases not matched to a gene: 8. The CDR3 nucleotides read TGTGCCAGCATTCTAGGACTAGCGGGGTCTCAGTACTTC. Amino acid sequence: CASILGLAGSQYF.

This clonotype was recorded many times. This chain joins TRBV12-3 or TRBV12-4 and TRBJ2-7; either TRBD1 or TRBD2 may fit D (5 bases each). Trimming pared 4 bases from V and 3 bases from J, leaving 13 bases between. The CDR3 contains 14 residues. CDR3 in amino acids: CASSSRDGFYEQYF. CDR3 nucleotides: TGTGCCAGCAGTTCCCGGGACGGATTCTACGAGCAGTACTTC.

This clonotype was seen ten or more times. The chain joins TRBV7-8 to TRBJ2-3, with TRBD2 identical over 7 bases. The germline CDR1 and CDR2 sequences are SGHVS and FQNEAQ. This CDR3 has 15 residues. The ends lost 3 bases at V and 0 bases at J; junction bases unmatched: 3. The CDR3 DNA follows: TGTGCCAGCAGCTTCCTAGCGGCTAGCACAGATACGCAGTATTTT. Protein sequence: CASSFLAASTDTQYF.

This sequence joins TRBV29-1 and TRBJ2-1; 11 bases fit TRBD2. The trim removed 7 bases at V and 4 bases at J, leaving 6 bases unmatched. The germline V gene encodes CDR1 SQVTM and CDR2 ANQGSEA. The CDR3 length is 14 residues. Here the CDR3 reads CSGLAGGHYNEQFF. In nucleotides, the CDR3 is TGCAGCGGTTTAGCGGGAGGGCATTACAATGAGCAGTTCTTC.

This clonotype was found many times. The chain joins TRBV6-1 to TRBJ2-7; 12 bases agree with TRBD1. The V and J ends lost 6 bases and 2 bases, in that order; junction bases with no gene match: 2. This CDR3 region has 14 residues. The germline V gene has CDR1 MNHNS and CDR2 SASEGT. CDR3 coding DNA: TGTGCCAGCAGCGGGACAGGGGGCCCCTACGAGCAGTACGTC. As protein: CASSGTGGPYEQYV.

This clonotype came up many times. The chain is built from TRBV28 and TRBJ1-5; the match to TRBD1 covers 9 bases. In germline, CDR1 is MDHEN, CDR2 SYDVKM. V shed 9 bases and J 4 bases; nucleotides not matched to a gene: 13. The CDR3 totals 16 residues. The CDR3 is CASRFMDRGLNQPQHF. The CDR3 DNA is TGTGCCAGTCGATTTATGGACAGGGGTTTGAATCAGCCCCAGCATTTT.

This clonotype was observed a few times. The rearrangement uses TRBV18 and TRBJ2-3; D not resolved. Germline V gene lookup returns CDR1 KGHSH and CDR2 LQKENI. Trimming took 1 base from V and 1 from J, leaving 9 bases between them. CDR3 length equals 15 residues. The CDR3 here is CASSPRTGGTDTQYF. The DNA for the CDR3 is TGTGCCAGCTCACCACGGACGGGTGGCACAGATACGCAGTATTTT.

V and J are TRBV7-9 and TRBJ2-3; TRBD1 agrees at 9 bases. The CDR3 is 15 amino acids. CDR1 and CDR2 (germline): SEHNR, FQNEAQ (reference sequence). Germline trimming cut 5 bases from V and 3 bases from J; bases unmatched to any gene: 6. The CDR3 is CASSTRTGETDTQYF. The CDR3 nucleotides read TGTGCCAGCAGCACCCGGACAGGGGAAACAGATACGCAGTATTTT.

The sample holds many counts of this clonotype. The chain employs TRBV19 and TRBJ1-1, with TRBD1 matching over 11 bases. The CDR3 loop spans 16 amino acids. Trimming removed 2 bases from V and 1 base from J; junction bases left unmatched: 3. Germline CDR1 reads LNHDA; CDR2 reads SQIVND (reference sequence). The CDR3 region has the DNA TGTGCCAGTAGTATATCGGGACAGGGGGAGAACACTGAAGCTTTCTTT. Translating it yields CASSISGQGENTEAFF. The variable domain in full, with the rest retrieved from reference TRBV19 and TRBJ1-1, is DGGITQSPKYLFRKEGQNVTLSCEQNLNHDAMYWYRQDPGQGLRLIYYSQIVNDFQKGDIAEGYSVSREKKESFPLTVTSAQKNPTAFYLCASSISGQGENTEAFFGQGTRLTVV.

This clonotype has a count of ten or more. The chain links TRBV28 to TRBJ1-5; no clear D gene. The V end lost 8 bases, the J end lost 9 bases, and 14 bases lay between the germline ends. The CDR3 has 12 residues. Germline CDR1 is MDHEN and CDR2 is SYDVKM. CDR3 loop: CASFKTMGPQHF. CDR3 DNA sequence: TGTGCCAGCTTTAAAACCATGGGGCCCCAGCATTTT.

The rearrangement joins TRBV19 to TRBJ1-2, with unresolved D. V lost 9 bases and J 3 bases, leaving 17 bases between the germline ends. The CDR3 contains 14 residues. The germline CDR1 and CDR2 sequences are LNHDA and SQIVND (reference sequence). CDR3 protein: CASKWGSEYYGYTF. DNA of the CDR3: TGTGCCAGCAAGTGGGGATCGGAGTACTATGGCTACACCTTC. Combining the CDR3 with reference TRBV19 and TRBJ1-2 gives the whole variable domain DGGITQSPKYLFRKEGQNVTLSCEQNLNHDAMYWYRQDPGQGLRLIYYSQIVNDFQKGDIAEGYSVSREKKESFPLTVTSAQKNPTAFYLCASKWGSEYYGYTFGSGTRLTVV.

V and J are TRBV29-1 and TRBJ2-1; 7 bases agree with TRBD1. The CDR3 has 14 residues. Germline values: CDR1 SQVTM, CDR2 ANQGSEA. V shed 7 bases and J 3 bases; nucleotides not matched to a gene: 9. CDR3 in DNA: TGCAGCGCCCTCGGACAGGATAACTACAATGAGCAGTTCTTC. The encoded protein is CSALGQDNYNEQFF.

This clonotype was seen repeatedly, ten times or more. The CDR3 nucleotides are TGTGCCAGCAGCCACCCTCCTACTAGCGGGAGGAACACCGGGGAGCTGTTTTTT. Its protein is CASSHPPTSGRNTGELFF. The chain joins TRBV3-1 to TRBJ2-2, with 11 bases that match TRBD2. V dropped 3 bases and J dropped 1; count of bases not matched to a gene: 7. Germline V gene lookup returns CDR1 LGHDT and CDR2 YNNKEL (reference sequence). The CDR3 consists of 18 residues.

This clonotype was seen many times. The V gene is TRBV12-3 or TRBV12-4, the J gene TRBJ2-3, with D unclear. V was cut by 1 base and J by 1 base, with 9 bases left in between. CDR3 size: 15 residues. The DNA of the CDR3 is TGTGCCAGCAGTTTAGGTGTCTATCGCACAGATACGCAGTATTTT. It is translated as CASSLGVYRTDTQYF.

This clonotype was recorded at least ten times. The V and J genes are TRBV5-1 and TRBJ2-2, with TRBD2 matching over 14 bases. Trimming cost V 7 bases and J 4 bases; bases outside gene matches: 3. The germline CDR1 and CDR2 sequences are SGHRS and YFSETQ. This CDR3 has 15 amino acids. The CDR3 DNA reads as TGCGCCAGCCACGGGACTAGCGGGAGCACCGGGGAGCTGTTTTTT. This gives the protein CASHGTSGSTGELFF.

The chain combines TRBV20-1 with TRBJ2-1, with a possible D match to TRBD1 (5 bases). The CDR3 is 16 residues long. Trimming removed 0 bases at V and 5 bases at J, with 17 bases between. Per germline, CDR1 DFQATT and CDR2 SNEGSKA (reference sequence). CDR3 DNA: TGCAGTGCTAGAGATCGTGGTAGGGGAACAAACAATGAGCAGTTCTTC. Protein: CSARDRGRGTNNEQFF.

There are many counts of this clonotype. The chain combines TRBV20-1 with TRBJ2-5; TRBD2 is a possible D gene (5 bases). This CDR3 spans 12 amino acids. Deletions cut 5 bases from V and 2 bases from J, with 9 bases between. Germline-derived CDR1 and CDR2 are DFQATT and SNEGSKA (reference sequence). CDR3 protein: CSAERDQETQYF. In DNA, the CDR3 is TGCAGTGCTGAGAGGGATCAAGAGACCCAGTACTTC.

This clonotype has only a few counts. The chain combines TRBV27 with TRBJ1-4; unclear D gene. CDR3 size: 15 residues. Looked up from germline, CDR1 is MNHEY and CDR2 is SMNVEV (reference sequence). V was shortened by 1 base and J by 2 bases, with 8 bases between the two germline ends. The chain's CDR3 is CASSLWATTNEKLFF. The CDR3 region has the DNA TGTGCCAGCAGTTTATGGGCTACGACTAATGAAAAACTGTTTTTT.

This clonotype was detected ten times or more. The chain is built from TRBV12-3 or TRBV12-4 and TRBJ2-5; D is unresolved. The CDR3 extends over 14 amino acids. V was pared by 6 bases and J by 1 base, with 12 bases between. CDR3 residues: CASSLQPTQETQYF. CDR3 DNA: TGTGCCAGCAGCCTGCAGCCAACCCAAGAGACCCAGTACTTC.

This clonotype was recorded at least ten times. This chain joins TRBV4-1 and TRBJ2-1; unclear D gene. Trimming shortened V by 1 base and J by 7 bases, and 17 bases separated the two germline ends. The CDR3 totals 16 residues. From germline, CDR1 is MGHRA and CDR2 YSYEKL. The CDR3 region has the DNA TGCGCCAGCAGCCAAGTCGGTAGCTCGCTTGGGAATGAGCAGTTCTTC. The encoded protein is CASSQVGSSLGNEQFF.

The gene calls are TRBV7-9 and TRBJ2-1, with 9 bases identical to TRBD2. CDR3 length: 14 amino acids. The V segment lost 5 bases and the J segment 9 bases; nucleotides outside the gene matches: 8. Germline-derived CDR1 and CDR2 are SEHNR and FQNEAQ (reference sequence). The CDR3, as DNA: TGTGCCAGCAGCCCCGGGACTAGCCCACTTGAGCAGTTCTTC. Encoded protein: CASSPGTSPLEQFF.

This clonotype appeared many times. V is TRBV28 and J is TRBJ1-1, with D possibly matching TRBD1 (5 bases). The V end lost 5 bases, the J end lost 8 bases, and 12 bases lay between the germline ends. CDR3 length: 12 residues. CDR1 and CDR2 (germline): MDHEN, SYDVKM. This CDR3 reads CASSTGIGEAFF. The CDR3 region has the DNA TGTGCCAGCAGTACAGGCATCGGGGAAGCTTTCTTT.

In its sample, this clonotype was seen many times. The rearrangement links TRBV20-1 to TRBJ1-1; D not certain. Germline CDR1 is DFQATT and CDR2 is SNEGSKA (reference sequence). This CDR3 contains 13 residues. The DNA for the CDR3 is TGCAGCCCTAGTAGAGGTGGGAACACTGAAGCTTTCTTT. This gives the protein CSPSRGGNTEAFF.

This clonotype was counted between two and nine times. The chain employs TRBV28 and TRBJ2-3; 11 nucleotides align to TRBD2. The CDR3 consists of 14 residues. Looked up from germline, CDR1 is MDHEN and CDR2 is SYDVKM. The J segment lost 6 bases and the V segment lost 6 bases, leaving 5 bases of the junction unmatched. DNA of the CDR3: TGTGCCAGCAGGGGTAGCGGGAGGGTGGATACGCAGTATTTT. Protein sequence: CASRGSGRVDTQYF.

This clonotype was recorded at least ten times. The chain is built from TRBV5-1 and TRBJ1-1; a possible D gene is TRBD1 (6 bases). Germline loops: CDR1 SGHRS, CDR2 YFSETQ. This CDR3 region has 13 residues. V was pared by 4 bases and J by 5 bases, with 12 bases between. The CDR3 DNA follows: TGCGCCAGCAGCCCCCTGGGGGCGACTGAAGCTTTCTTT. Protein: CASSPLGATEAFF.

This rearrangement joins TRBV11-1 to TRBJ1-1; 8 nucleotides line up with TRBD1. This CDR3 spans 15 amino acids. Trimming cost V 1 base and J 3 bases; bases outside gene matches: 4. CDR1 is SGHAT, CDR2 FQDESV, per germline (reference sequence). The CDR3 is CASSLDNRGDTEAFF. The CDR3 region has the DNA TGTGCCAGCAGCTTAGATAACAGGGGGGACACTGAAGCTTTCTTT.